This entry lists 26 T cell receptor beta chains sequenced from one sample in a study of early T cells in non-severe SARS-CoV-2 infection. In TCRdb, the 5' RACE reads were re-called with MiXCR into one record per CDR3 protein. In the table there are about 98,000 distinct CDR3 sequences, approximately 15% of which are singletons. Sequences were obtained from whole blood. The receptors derive from an adult who was a healthcare worker with PCR-confirmed SARS-CoV-2 infection or an uninfected control (not recorded which).

The chain recombines TRBV20-1 with TRBJ1-6; D not resolved. Trimming took 8 bases from V and 11 from J, leaving 7 bases between them. The CDR3 sequence is 9 residues long. Germline-derived CDR1 and CDR2 are DFQATT and SNEGSKA (reference sequence). Here the CDR3 reads CSPYPPLHF. The CDR3 DNA is TGCAGTCCCTACCCACCCCTCCACTTT.

This clonotype has just a few counts. This chain links TRBV30 with TRBJ1-2; 9 bases map to TRBD1. The germline V gene has CDR1 GTSNPN and CDR2 SVGIG (reference sequence). The V and J ends lost 2 bases and 7 bases, in that order; junction bases with no gene match: 5. The CDR3 length is 13 residues. This CDR3 reads CAWSQQGAGGYTF. The CDR3 DNA is TGTGCCTGGAGTCAACAGGGGGCCGGTGGCTACACCTTC.

This chain uses TRBV12-3 or TRBV12-4 with TRBJ1-2; the D is unclear. V lost 2 bases to trimming and J lost 8 bases, with 18 bases between them. This CDR3 contains 15 residues. CDR3 nucleotide sequence: TGTGCCAGCAGTTTACCTCCGCGTGGGGTCCACGGCTACACCTTC. Translation gives CASSLPPRGVHGYTF.

The CDR3 coding sequence is TGTGCCAGCAGTGAATCCTTGTACAGGGATGCGGGGGAAAAACTGTTTTTT. It encodes CASSESLYRDAGEKLFF. The chain has TRBV6-1 and TRBJ1-4; tentatively, D is TRBD1 (6 bases). The CDR3 totals 17 residues. Trimming pared 2 bases from V and 8 bases from J, leaving 21 bases between. The germline V gene encodes CDR1 MNHNS and CDR2 SASEGT.

The chain employs TRBV9 and TRBJ2-3; D is undetermined. Germline V gene data show CDR1 as SGDLS and CDR2 as YYNGEE. Deletions cut 0 bases from V and 4 bases from J, with 0 bases between. The length of the CDR3 is 11 residues. In nucleotides, the CDR3 is TGTGCCAGCAGCGTAGCAGATACGCAGTATTTT. Its protein is CASSVADTQYF.

This clonotype has a count of ten or more. This chain joins TRBV4-2 and TRBJ2-7; TRBD2 matches at 7 bases. The CDR3 runs to 14 residues. V shed 5 bases and J 6 bases; nucleotides not matched to a gene: 10. Looked up from germline, CDR1 is LGHNA and CDR2 is YNFKEQ. The CDR3 loop reads CASSKGRGESEQYF. Written as DNA, the CDR3 is TGTGCCAGCAGCAAGGGTCGGGGGGAATCCGAGCAGTACTTC.

The sample holds a few counts of this clonotype. V usage is TRBV5-1 and J usage is TRBJ2-7; perhaps TRBD2 as D (6 bases). The CDR3 extends over 18 amino acids. V was clipped by 0 bases and J by 0 bases, with 19 bases between them. CDR1 and CDR2 (germline): SGHRS, YFSETQ. CDR3 coding DNA: TGCGCCAGCAGCTTGGCCGGGGTTAGCGGTCTGGCCTCCTACGAGCAGTACTTC. Translation: CASSLAGVSGLASYEQYF.

Many counts were recorded for this clonotype. The gene calls are TRBV14 and TRBJ2-7; the D is unclear. V was trimmed by 2 bases and J by 1 base, leaving 6 bases between them. The CDR3 has 13 amino acids. The germline gives CDR1 SGHDN, CDR2 FVKESK. The CDR3 spells CASSQYGSYEQYF. In DNA, the CDR3 is TGTGCCAGCAGCCAATACGGGTCCTACGAGCAGTACTTC.

This clonotype was counted between two and nine times. The chain employs TRBV7-2 and TRBJ2-1; D is perhaps TRBD2 (6 bases). CDR1 SGHTA and CDR2 FQGNSA come from the germline V gene. Trimming pared 1 base from V and 7 bases from J, leaving 17 bases between. This CDR3 has 16 amino acids. The CDR3 loop reads CASSLGVSAGRNEQFF. Here the CDR3 DNA reads TGTGCCAGCAGCTTAGGGGTTTCAGCGGGTAGAAATGAGCAGTTCTTC. Variable domain in full (rest from reference TRBV7-2 and TRBJ2-1): GAGVSQSPSNKVTEKGKDVELRCDPISGHTALYWYRQSLGQGLEFLIYFQGNSAPDKSGLPSDRFSAERTGGSVSTLTIQRTQQEDSAVYLCASSLGVSAGRNEQFFGPGTRLTVL.

The chain combines TRBV5-1 with TRBJ2-7, with D possibly TRBD1 on 5 matching bases. Germline loops: CDR1 SGHRS, CDR2 YFSETQ. The ends were cut back, 2 bases at V and 5 bases at J, with 14 bases in the middle. This CDR3 is 14 amino acids long. The CDR3 here is CASSLPSQGNEQYF. The CDR3 DNA is TGCGCCAGCAGCTTACCCTCGCAGGGAAACGAGCAGTACTTC.

There are a few counts of this clonotype. The chain employs TRBV18 and TRBJ1-1; 8 bases line up with TRBD1. After removal of 3 bases from V and 4 bases from J, the junction contained 13 bases not matched to a gene. Germline CDR1 is KGHSH and CDR2 is LQKENI. There are 17 residues in the CDR3. Here the CDR3 reads CASSPVGGLQGGTEAFF. CDR3 in DNA: TGTGCCAGCTCACCCGTAGGGGGGCTACAGGGGGGCACTGAAGCTTTCTTT.

This clonotype was detected only a few times. The chain links TRBV20-1 to TRBJ2-7, with TRBD1 as a possible D gene (6 bases). This CDR3 region has 13 residues. Trimming removed 4 bases from V and 1 base from J, with 11 bases in between. CDR1 is DFQATT, CDR2 SNEGSKA, per germline (reference sequence). This CDR3 reads CSAMGTTSYEQYF. CDR3 sequence (DNA): TGCAGTGCTATGGGGACAACATCCTACGAGCAGTACTTC.

This clonotype was seen a few times. The chain joins TRBV6-6 to TRBJ1-6, with unresolved D. This CDR3 is built from 18 residues. V lost 2 bases to trimming and J lost 0 bases, with 14 bases between them. In germline, CDR1 is MNHNY, CDR2 SVGAGI (reference sequence). In DNA, the CDR3 is TGTGCCAGCAGTTACCTCCTCTCGGGCGCCTCCTATAATTCACCCCTCCACTTT. It codes for CASSYLLSGASYNSPLHF.

This clonotype was picked up a small number of times. V usage is TRBV19 and J usage is TRBJ2-7; 10 bases agree with TRBD2. Trimming took 7 bases from V and 3 from J; bases not matched to a gene: 9. The CDR3 has 15 amino acids. Germline V gives CDR1 LNHDA, CDR2 SQIVND (reference sequence). The chain's CDR3 is CASNNPGLAHYEQYF. As DNA, the CDR3 is TGTGCCAGTAACAATCCGGGACTAGCGCACTACGAGCAGTACTTC.

J is TRBJ2-7 and V is TRBV28; perhaps D is TRBD1 or TRBD2 (5 bases each). The length of the CDR3 is 14 residues. CDR1 and CDR2 (germline): MDHEN, SYDVKM. V gave up 3 bases and J gave up 2 bases, with 11 bases separating them. CDR3 sequence reads: CASSLGTPAYEQYF. The DNA of the CDR3 is TGTGCCAGCAGTTTGGGGACCCCGGCCTACGAGCAGTACTTC.

This clonotype was detected a few times. This chain connects TRBV7-6 to TRBJ2-3; 9 bases fit TRBD1. Trimming removed 5 bases from V and 6 bases from J; junction bases left unmatched: 6. Germline V CDR1 and CDR2: SGHVS, FNYEAQ. This CDR3 comprises 14 residues. CDR3 region: CASSHGTGPDTQYF. The CDR3 DNA reads as TGTGCCAGCAGCCACGGGACAGGGCCGGATACGCAGTATTTT.

This clonotype turned up a few times. V usage is TRBV5-4 and J usage is TRBJ2-5, with D tentatively TRBD1 (5 bases). Deletions cut 5 bases from V and 2 bases from J, with 7 bases between. The germline V gene has CDR1 SGHNT and CDR2 YYREEE (reference sequence). The CDR3 spans 12 residues. Written as DNA, the CDR3 is TGTGCCAGCAGGGGGCAGCAAGAGACCCAGTACTTC. This gives the protein CASRGQQETQYF.

The rearrangement links TRBV7-8 to TRBJ1-1, with D maybe TRBD1 (6 bases). The germline gives CDR1 SGHVS, CDR2 FQNEAQ. This CDR3 region has 14 residues. V lost 2 bases, J lost 5 bases, and 12 bases lay in between. The CDR3 DNA reads as TGTGCCAGCAGCTTACAAGCCCAGGGGACTGAAGCTTTCTTT. Amino acid sequence: CASSLQAQGTEAFF.

This clonotype was seen at least ten times. The rearrangement uses TRBV11-2 and TRBJ1-2, with D perhaps TRBD1 (5 bases). Germline CDR1 reads SGHAT; CDR2 reads FQNNGV. V dropped 5 bases and J dropped 6 bases, with 19 bases sitting between them. There are 15 residues in the CDR3. The CDR3 nucleotides read TGTGCCAGCAGCCAGAACGCGGGGGTTGGCGATGGCTACACCTTC. As protein: CASSQNAGVGDGYTF.

This clonotype was seen a handful of times. The chain uses TRBV28 and TRBJ2-7; D might be TRBD1 or TRBD2, each matching 5 bases. The V end lost 6 bases, the J end lost 8 bases, and 23 bases lay between the germline ends. This CDR3 contains 15 residues. The germline gives CDR1 MDHEN, CDR2 SYDVKM. The CDR3 loop reads CASSPSGTWNEKQYF. The CDR3 nucleotides read TGTGCCAGCAGCCCGTCCGGGACCTGGAATGAAAAGCAGTACTTC.

This chain uses TRBV12-3 or TRBV12-4 with TRBJ1-1; no definite D call. V was pared by 5 bases and J by 4 bases, with 14 bases between. The CDR3 covers 14 residues. The CDR3 coding sequence is TGTGCCAGCAGTCCTAGATCTGGAGGCACTGAAGCTTTCTTT. Its translation is CASSPRSGGTEAFF.

This clonotype was picked up a small number of times. The chain couples TRBV13 to TRBJ2-1, with D unresolved. With 5 bases removed from V and 7 bases from J, the gap between germline ends came to 6 bases. This CDR3 has 11 amino acids. In germline, CDR1 is PRHDT, CDR2 FYEKMQ (reference sequence). CDR3 residues: CASSRVNEQFF. CDR3 nucleotide sequence: TGTGCCAGCAGCCGCGTAAATGAGCAGTTCTTC.

This clonotype showed up just a few times. The rearrangement uses TRBV5-8 and TRBJ1-2, with D uncertain. CDR1 and CDR2 from the germline V gene are SGHTS and YDEGEE. The V and J ends lost 4 bases and 4 bases respectively, with 11 bases between them. The CDR3 has 13 amino acids. The CDR3 DNA reads TGTGCCAGCAGCCTACTCAACAGCTATGGCTACACCTTC. Encoded protein: CASSLLNSYGYTF.

This clonotype was observed a handful of times. The CDR3 DNA sequence: TGTGCCAGCAGCTTAGATCCCGCGAACACCGGGGAGCTGTTTTTT. This sequence encodes CASSLDPANTGELFF. The gene calls are TRBV11-2 and TRBJ2-2; D unresolved. Per germline, CDR1 SGHAT and CDR2 FQNNGV. The V end lost 0 bases, the J end lost 0 bases, and 5 bases lay between the germline ends. The CDR3 runs 15 residues.

This chain joins TRBV5-1 and TRBJ2-7; D might be TRBD1 or TRBD2, each matching 5 bases. Trimming removed 2 bases from V and 4 bases from J, with 13 bases in between. Germline V gene lookup returns CDR1 SGHRS and CDR2 YFSETQ. This CDR3 is 14 amino acids long. The CDR3 DNA is TGCGCCAGCAGCTTCGGGACGGAGGTTTACGAGCAGTACTTC. Translating gives CASSFGTEVYEQYF.

V usage is TRBV7-6 and J usage is TRBJ1-1, with TRBD1 matching 8 bases. The germline V gene encodes CDR1 SGHVS and CDR2 FNYEAQ. The CDR3 has 13 residues. J gave up 4 bases and V 5 bases, and 3 bases lay outside the gene matches. The DNA for the CDR3 is TGTGCCAGCAGCCCCGGACAGGGCACTGAAGCTTTCTTT. Its protein is CASSPGQGTEAFF.